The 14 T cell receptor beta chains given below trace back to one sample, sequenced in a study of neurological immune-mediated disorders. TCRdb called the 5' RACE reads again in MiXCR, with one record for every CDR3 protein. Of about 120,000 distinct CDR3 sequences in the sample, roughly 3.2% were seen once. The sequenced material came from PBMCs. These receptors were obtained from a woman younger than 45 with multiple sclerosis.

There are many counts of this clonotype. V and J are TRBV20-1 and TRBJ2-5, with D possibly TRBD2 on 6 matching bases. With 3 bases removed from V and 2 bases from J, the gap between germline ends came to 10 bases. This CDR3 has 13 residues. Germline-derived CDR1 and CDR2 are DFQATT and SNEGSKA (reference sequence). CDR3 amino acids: CSASGSLQETQYF. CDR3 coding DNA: TGCAGTGCTAGCGGGAGCCTGCAAGAGACCCAGTACTTC.

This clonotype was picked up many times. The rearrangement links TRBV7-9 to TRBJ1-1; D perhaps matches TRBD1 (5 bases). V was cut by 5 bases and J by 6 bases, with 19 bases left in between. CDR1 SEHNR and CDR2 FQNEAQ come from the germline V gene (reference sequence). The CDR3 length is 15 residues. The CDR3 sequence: CASSLLDGAFAEAFF. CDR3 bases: TGTGCCAGCAGCCTCCTCGATGGGGCTTTCGCTGAAGCTTTCTTT.

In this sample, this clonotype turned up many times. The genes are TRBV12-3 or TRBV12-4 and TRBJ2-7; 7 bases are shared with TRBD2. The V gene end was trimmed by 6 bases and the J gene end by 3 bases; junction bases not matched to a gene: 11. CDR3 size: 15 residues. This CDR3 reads CASSRGEGIYYEQYF. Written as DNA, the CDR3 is TGTGCCAGCAGCCGGGGGGAGGGGATCTACTACGAGCAGTACTTC.

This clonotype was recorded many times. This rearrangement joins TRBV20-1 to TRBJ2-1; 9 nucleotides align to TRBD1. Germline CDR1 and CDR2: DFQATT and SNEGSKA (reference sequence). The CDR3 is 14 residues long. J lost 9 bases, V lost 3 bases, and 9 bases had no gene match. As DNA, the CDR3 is TGCAGTGCTAGCTCCGGACAGGGGAGCGCTGAGCAGTTCTTC. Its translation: CSASSGQGSAEQFF.

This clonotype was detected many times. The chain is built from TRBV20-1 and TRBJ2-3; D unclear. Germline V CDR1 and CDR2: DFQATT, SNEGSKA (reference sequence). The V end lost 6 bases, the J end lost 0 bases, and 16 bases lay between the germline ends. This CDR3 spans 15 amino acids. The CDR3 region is CSAPALGLSTDTQYF. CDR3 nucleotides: TGCAGTGCCCCCGCGTTGGGGTTAAGCACAGATACGCAGTATTTT.

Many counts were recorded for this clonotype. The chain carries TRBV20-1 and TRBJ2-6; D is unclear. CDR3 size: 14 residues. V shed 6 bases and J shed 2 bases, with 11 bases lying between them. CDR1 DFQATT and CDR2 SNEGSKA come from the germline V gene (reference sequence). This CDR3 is CSAEHETGANVLTF. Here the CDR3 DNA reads TGCAGTGCGGAACATGAAACTGGGGCCAACGTCCTGACTTTC.

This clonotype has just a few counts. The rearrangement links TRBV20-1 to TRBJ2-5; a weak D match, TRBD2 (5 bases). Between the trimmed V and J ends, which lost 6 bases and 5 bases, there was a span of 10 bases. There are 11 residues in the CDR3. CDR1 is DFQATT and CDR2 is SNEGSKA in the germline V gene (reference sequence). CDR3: CSALSGETQYF. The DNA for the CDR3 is TGCAGTGCCCTATCGGGGGAGACCCAGTACTTC.

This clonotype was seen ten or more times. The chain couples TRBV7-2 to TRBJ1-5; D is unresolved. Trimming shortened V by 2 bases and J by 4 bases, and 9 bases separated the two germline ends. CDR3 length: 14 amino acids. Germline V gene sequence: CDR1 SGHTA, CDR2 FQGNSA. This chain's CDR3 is CASSLQPSNQPQHF. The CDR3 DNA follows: TGTGCCAGCAGCTTACAGCCCTCTAATCAGCCCCAGCATTTT.

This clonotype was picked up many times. CDR3 sequence (DNA): TGCAGCGTGCGGCTCGGTGGGAGTGAAAAACTGTTTTTT. Translation: CSVRLGGSEKLFF. The rearrangement uses TRBV29-1 and TRBJ1-4; D is unclear. Germline lookup yields CDR1 SQVTM and CDR2 ANQGSEA. This CDR3 has 13 amino acids. The V gene lost 6 bases and the J gene lost 7 bases, with 15 bases spanning the gap. The full variable domain, its missing parts supplied by reference TRBV29-1 and TRBJ1-4, is SAVISQKPSRDICQRGTSLTIQCQVDSQVTMMFWYRQQPGQSLTLIATANQGSEATYESGFVIDKFPISRPNLTFSTLTVSNMSPEDSSIYLCSVRLGGSEKLFFGSGTQLSVL.

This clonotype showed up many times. The DNA for the CDR3 is TGTGCCAGCAGCCGGGAGACAGGGATGAACACTGAAGCTTTCTTT. It specifies CASSRETGMNTEAFF. The chain carries TRBV5-6 and TRBJ1-1, with TRBD1 matching 7 bases. V gave up 4 bases and J gave up 0 bases; unmatched junction bases: 6. The CDR3 runs to 15 residues. Looked up from germline, CDR1 is SGHDT and CDR2 is YYEEEE.

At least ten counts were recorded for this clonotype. In nucleotides, the CDR3 is TGTGCCAGCAGTTTTGAGGAGACTAGCGGGCATAGCTCCTACAATGAGCAGTTCTTC. Protein: CASSFEETSGHSSYNEQFF. This rearrangement joins TRBV12-3 or TRBV12-4 to TRBJ2-1; 10 nucleotides align to TRBD2. This CDR3 spans 19 amino acids. With 3 bases clipped from V and 0 bases from J, the junction kept 11 bases outside the gene matches.

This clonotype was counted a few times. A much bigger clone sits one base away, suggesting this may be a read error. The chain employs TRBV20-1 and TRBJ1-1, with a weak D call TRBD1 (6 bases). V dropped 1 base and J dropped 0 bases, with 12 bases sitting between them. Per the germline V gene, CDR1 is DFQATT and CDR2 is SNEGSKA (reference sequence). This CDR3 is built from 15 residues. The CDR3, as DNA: TGCAGTGCTAGAGCAAAACAGGGAATGAACACTGAAGCTTTCTTT. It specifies CSARAKQGMNTEAFF.

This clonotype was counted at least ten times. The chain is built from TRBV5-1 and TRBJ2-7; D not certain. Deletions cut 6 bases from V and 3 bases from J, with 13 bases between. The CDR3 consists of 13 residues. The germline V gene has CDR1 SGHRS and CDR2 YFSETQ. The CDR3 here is CASKFGGNYEQYF. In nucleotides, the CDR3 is TGCGCCAGCAAATTCGGCGGCAACTACGAGCAGTACTTC. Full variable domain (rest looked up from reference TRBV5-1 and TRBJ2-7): KAGVTQTPRYLIKTRGQQVTLSCSPISGHRSVSWYQQTPGQGLQFLFEYFSETQRNKGNFPGRFSGRQFSNSRSEMNVSTLELGDSALYLCASKFGGNYEQYFGPGTRLTVT.

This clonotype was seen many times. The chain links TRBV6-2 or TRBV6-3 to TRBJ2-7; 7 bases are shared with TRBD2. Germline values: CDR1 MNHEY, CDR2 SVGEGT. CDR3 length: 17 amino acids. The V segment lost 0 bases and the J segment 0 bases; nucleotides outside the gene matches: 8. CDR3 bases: TGTGCCAGCAGTTACTCCACGCTAGCGGCCAGCTCCTACGAGCAGTACTTC. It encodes CASSYSTLAASSYEQYF.